A single sample is the source of the 13 T cell receptor beta chains below, sequenced in a study of regulatory T cells in long-lasting Graves disease. Sequencing libraries for TCR beta were prepared with iRepertoire HTBI primers and Arm-PCR of CDR3 regions. A single record per CDR3 protein comes from TCRdb applying MiXCR to the multiplex PCR reads. Among over 350,000 distinct CDR3 sequences, less than 15% were seen once, and the ten largest hold approximately 15%. Specified time point: newly diagnosed GD, antithyroid drugs for less than 3 months. Isolated PBMC RNA provided the starting material for the TCR library. This sample was shared with a second study, whose subject was T cells in Graves' hyperthyroidism and ophthalmopathy.

Sequences were derived from peripheral blood mononuclear cells (PBMCs), sampled at new diagnosis, from a patient treated with antithyroid drugs. These receptors all stem from a woman aged 50 to 60 with Graves disease.

This clonotype was recorded many times. V and J are TRBV2 and TRBJ1-2; D ambiguous. The CDR3 totals 13 residues. CDR1 SNHLY and CDR2 FYNNEI come from the germline V gene. Deletions cut 8 bases from V and 2 bases from J, with 12 bases between. Here the CDR3 reads CASVMGLNYGYTF. The CDR3 nucleotides are TGTGCCAGCGTAATGGGTTTAAACTATGGCTACACCTTC.

In its sample, this clonotype was seen many times. At one end, the junction sequence differs from germline, possibly due to a read error. J is TRBJ1-1 and V is TRBV12-3 or TRBV12-4; D call uncertain. CDR3 length: 12 residues. The CDR3 DNA reads as TGCGGCAAATGCGTAGTAGTCACTGAAGCTTTCTTT. Its protein product is CGKCVVVTEAFF.

The V call is TRBV20-1, the J call TRBJ2-7; TRBD1 is a possible D gene (5 bases). The germline CDR1 and CDR2 sequences are DFQATT and SNEGSKA (reference sequence). The CDR3 length is 14 residues. The V and J ends lost 5 bases and 4 bases respectively, with 18 bases between them. CDR3 in amino acids: CSAPGPSIPYEQYF. Here the CDR3 DNA reads TGCAGTGCTCCAGGGCCTTCCATCCCTTACGAGCAGTACTTC.

The chain has TRBV7-3 and TRBJ2-1; D ambiguous. CDR3 size: 11 residues. V shed 11 bases and J shed 15 bases, with 20 bases lying between them. Germline V gene sequence: CDR1 SGHTA, CDR2 FQGTGA. The CDR3 protein is CAHRRHSSVFF. The CDR3 region has the DNA TGTGCCCATCGTCGGCACAGCTCGGTGTTCTTC.

This clonotype was picked up many times. The chain couples TRBV28 to TRBJ2-1; the match to TRBD2 covers 12 bases. The CDR3 has 20 amino acids. Germline V lookup: CDR1 MDHEN, CDR2 SYDVKM. Trimming cost V 8 bases and J 0 bases; bases outside gene matches: 17. CDR3 nucleotides: TGTGCCAGCGCCGATGCCTTCGGACTAGCGGGATCTAGCTCCTACAATGAGCAGTTCTTC. This gives the protein CASADAFGLAGSSSYNEQFF.

The J gene is TRBJ1-6, the V gene TRBV27; no definite D call. Germline values: CDR1 MNHEY, CDR2 SMNVEV (reference sequence). CDR3 length: 14 residues. Trimming cost V 3 bases and J 10 bases, with 13 bases left between them. CDR3 region: CASSLRIPGSPLHF. Written as DNA, the CDR3 is TGTGCCAGCAGTTTGCGGATTCCGGGGTCACCCCTCCACTTT.

Ten or more counts support this clonotype. The V gene is TRBV20-1, the J gene TRBJ2-7; D not resolved. V lost 5 bases and J 0 bases, leaving 8 bases between the germline ends. The CDR3 is 12 residues long. In germline, CDR1 is DFQATT, CDR2 SNEGSKA (reference sequence). CDR3 protein: CSAHGFSYEQYF. The CDR3 bases are TGCAGTGCTCACGGGTTCTCCTACGAGCAGTACTTC.

This clonotype was found many times. The genes are TRBV7-9 and TRBJ2-2, with no clear D. The CDR3 is 14 amino acids. Germline V gene sequence: CDR1 SEHNR, CDR2 FQNEAQ (reference sequence). The V gene lost 10 bases and the J gene lost 0 bases, with 12 bases spanning the gap. The CDR3 nucleotides are TGTGCCACAATAGGAACCGCGAACACCGGGGAGCTGTTTTTT. Protein: CATIGTANTGELFF.

This clonotype was seen ten or more times. This chain links TRBV20-1 with TRBJ1-5; TRBD1 matches at 9 bases. Per germline, CDR1 DFQATT and CDR2 SNEGSKA (reference sequence). The CDR3 consists of 15 residues. Trimming took 2 bases from V and 3 from J; bases not matched to a gene: 5. CDR3 coding DNA: TGCAGTGCTAGACACGGGACAGGGTTCAATCAGCCCCAGCATTTT. It is translated as CSARHGTGFNQPQHF.

The rearrangement joins TRBV28 to TRBJ2-5; 8 bases fit TRBD1. The germline CDR1 and CDR2 sequences are MDHEN and SYDVKM. The CDR3 length is 15 residues. V trimming: 6 bases; J trimming: 5 bases; junction bases outside the gene matches: 11. The CDR3 sequence is CASSLGQGLGETQYF. The CDR3 region has the DNA TGTGCCAGCAGCCTCGGACAGGGCTTAGGGGAGACCCAGTACTTC.

The sample holds many counts of this clonotype. The rearrangement links TRBV6-1 to TRBJ2-7; D gene unclear. This CDR3 contains 13 residues. Germline CDR1 MNHNS, CDR2 SASEGT. V gave up 5 bases and J gave up 0 bases, with 8 bases separating them. The CDR3 sequence: CASSRESSYEQYF. The CDR3 DNA reads as TGTGCCAGCAGTCGCGAAAGCTCCTACGAGCAGTACTTC.

The chain employs TRBV5-4 and TRBJ2-5; 7 nucleotides line up with TRBD2. CDR1 SGHNT and CDR2 YYREEE come from the germline V gene (reference sequence). The CDR3 is 16 amino acids. V lost 4 bases to trimming and J lost 2 bases; unmatched junction nucleotides: 11. The CDR3 reads CASSPSEASGQETQYF. The CDR3 nucleotides read TGTGCCAGCAGCCCCTCTGAGGCTAGCGGACAAGAGACCCAGTACTTC.

In its sample, this clonotype was seen many times. The chain couples TRBV12-3 or TRBV12-4 to TRBJ1-2, with no clear D. This CDR3 is 15 amino acids long. The V end lost 0 bases, the J end lost 6 bases, and 14 bases lay between the germline ends. The CDR3 DNA is TGTGCCAGCAGTTTAGCACCGAATACAGTCGATGGCTACACCTTC. It specifies CASSLAPNTVDGYTF.